This entry concerns a single T cell receptor (beta chain). The CDR3 has 19 amino acids. After removal of 3 bases from V and 0 bases from J, the junction contained 13 bases not matched to a gene. The germline V gene has CDR1 LNHNV and CDR2 YYDKDF (reference sequence). The entry originates in a study of T cell responses to AZD1222 COVID-19 vaccine. This table comes from immunoSEQ multiplex PCR, and its TCRdb copy is limited to in-frame clones, with some not included. The sample has over 90,000 clones; around 90% are singletons. The receptor was derived from an adult who received the AZD1222 COVID-19 vaccine. The material was peripheral blood, obtained 28 days after the second AZD1222 dose. The rearrangement joins TRBV15 to TRBJ1-2, with 10 positions matching TRBD1. CDR3 in DNA: TGTGCCACCAGCAGCAGCCGGGACAGGGGTCTTGGTCCTAACTATGGCTACACCTTC. Amino acid sequence: CATSSSRDRGLGPNYGYTF.